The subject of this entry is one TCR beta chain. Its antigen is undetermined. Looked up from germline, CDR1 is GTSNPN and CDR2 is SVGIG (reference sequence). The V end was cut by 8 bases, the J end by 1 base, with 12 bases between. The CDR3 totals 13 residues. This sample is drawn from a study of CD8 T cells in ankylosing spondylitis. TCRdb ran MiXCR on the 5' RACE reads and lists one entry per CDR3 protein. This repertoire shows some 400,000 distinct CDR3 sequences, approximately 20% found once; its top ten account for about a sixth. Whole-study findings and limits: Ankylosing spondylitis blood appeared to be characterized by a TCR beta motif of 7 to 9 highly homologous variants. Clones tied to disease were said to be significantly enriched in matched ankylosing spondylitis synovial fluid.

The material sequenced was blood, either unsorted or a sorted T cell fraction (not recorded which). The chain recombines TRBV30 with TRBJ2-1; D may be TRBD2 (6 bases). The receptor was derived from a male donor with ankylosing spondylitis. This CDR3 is CAGTGVSYNEQFF. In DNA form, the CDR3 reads TGTGCCGGTACGGGGGTGTCCTACAATGAGCAGTTCTTC. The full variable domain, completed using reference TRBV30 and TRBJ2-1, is SQTIHQWPATLVQPVGSPLSLECTVEGTSNPNLYWYRQAAGRGLQLLFYSVGIGQISSEVPQNLSASRPQDRQFILSSKKLLLSDSGFYLCAGTGVSYNEQFFGPGTRLTVL.